Included here is one TCR beta chain sequence, with context. Sequencing was performed with immunoSEQ multiplex PCR; in TCRdb, only in-frame clones are kept and a portion is missing. Here the sample spans about 2,200,000 clones, roughly 91% being singletons. These data are taken from a study of shared clonotypes between healthy human individuals. It was CD45RO-negative cells, positively selected for CCR7, that made up naive CD8 cells, with terminally differentiated effector memory CD45RA+ cells excluded. This CDR3 comprises 14 residues. Between the trimmed V and J ends, which lost 3 bases and 0 bases, there was a span of 9 bases. Germline values: CDR1 SGHTA, CDR2 FQGNSA.

The source material was naive CD8+ T cells from PBMCs. The chain joins TRBV7-2 to TRBJ2-7; D perhaps matches TRBD1 (5 bases). This receptor was taken from a man younger than 30 in good health. Some clones in this sample may be carry-over from other donors' samples. CDR3: CASSFWGSSYEQYF. As DNA, the CDR3 is TGTGCCAGCAGCTTTTGGGGCAGCTCCTACGAGCAGTACTTC.